This T cell receptor (beta chain) was identified during a study of T-cell reconstitution after alpha-beta-depleted transplantation in children. General study points: It was reported that alpha-beta T cells came from several hundred expanded graft clones (about two months after transplant). The study traced high day-60 TCRbeta diversity in some patients to surviving recipient T cells and thymic progenitors. The main origin of T-cell counts and diversity one year after transplant was newly produced T cells.

This clonotype appeared a few times. What it binds is unknown. The CDR3 length is 15 residues. Losses at the gene ends were 6 bases for V and 3 bases for J; bases not matched to a gene: 10. Preparation of the TCRbeta library was carried out with unique molecular identifiers. Via MiXCR, TCRdb re-called the PCR reads, giving one row per CDR3 protein. The sample consists of hundreds of thousands of distinct CDR3 sequences, around 15% of them appearing once. This sequence originates from a boy in the first two years of life who had a stem cell transplant for Wiskott-Aldrich syndrome, so the T cells may come from the graft donor. Material: PBMCs, mostly from graft donor cells, obtained 360 days after TCRalphabeta/CD19-depleted stem cell transplant. The rearrangement uses TRBV12-3 or TRBV12-4 and TRBJ2-7, with 8 bases identical to TRBD1. CDR3 sequence: CASSWGQAHIYEQYF. The DNA of the CDR3 is TGTGCCAGCAGCTGGGGACAGGCTCATATCTACGAGCAGTACTTC.